The 13 T cell receptor beta chains given below trace back to one sample, sequenced in a study of blood T cell repertoires in COVID-19. The data were produced by immunoSEQ multiplex PCR, yet TCRdb's version contains in-frame clones alone and is incomplete. The table records around 250,000 clones, more than 70% of them present only once. The sample taken for sequencing was peripheral blood. The receptors derive from an elderly man with acute or convalescent COVID-19.

This clone has only a few counts. Other DNA sequences within the sample encode an identical CDR3. CDR3 DNA sequence: TGTGCCAGCAGTTACGGCAGGGTGGGGAATCAGCCCCAGCATTTT. As protein: CASSYGRVGNQPQHF. This chain uses TRBV6-2 or TRBV6-3 with TRBJ1-5, with a weak D call TRBD1 (5 bases). Germline V gene data show CDR1 as MNHEY and CDR2 as SVGEGT. The V gene lost 2 bases and the J gene lost 4 bases, with 12 bases spanning the gap. The CDR3 consists of 15 residues.

J is TRBJ2-2 and V is TRBV2, with TRBD1 identical over 7 bases. This CDR3 contains 15 residues. V trimming: 6 bases; J trimming: 0 bases; junction bases outside the gene matches: 4. Germline V CDR1 and CDR2: SNHLY, FYNNEI. Here the CDR3 reads CASSVGQTNTGELFF. The CDR3 region has the DNA TGTGCCAGCAGCGTGGGACAGACGAACACCGGGGAGCTGTTTTTT.

This clone was seen a few times. The V and J genes are TRBV3-1 (or the pseudogene TRBV3-2) and TRBJ1-5, with a tentative D call TRBD1 (5 bases). The CDR3 loop spans 13 amino acids. CDR1 is LGHDT and CDR2 is YNNKEL in the germline V gene (reference sequence). Trimming shortened V by 1 base and J by 7 bases, and 8 bases separated the two germline ends. The CDR3 reads CASSQAGNQPQHF. In DNA, the CDR3 is TGTGCCAGCAGCCAAGCAGGGAACCAGCCCCAGCATTTT.

The chain combines TRBV12-2 with TRBJ2-3; TRBD2, the D gene given by the table, was not confirmed from the DNA. TRBV12-2 is deemed a pseudogene. The CDR3 is 15 residues long. This chain's CDR3 is CASRLGRGGTDTQYF. The DNA for the CDR3 is TGTGCAAGTCGCTTGGGCCGGGGGGGCACAGACACGCAGTATTTT.

The CDR3 DNA follows: TGTGCCAGCTCACCACCGGGACTAGCGGGAGCAGGGGAGCAGTTCTTC. Its translation is CASSPPGLAGAGEQFF. The V gene is TRBV18, the J gene TRBJ2-1, with 14 bases matching TRBD2. The CDR3 runs to 16 residues. Looked up from germline, CDR1 is KGHSH and CDR2 is LQKENI. V was pared by 0 bases and J by 10 bases, with 5 bases of the junction left unmatched.

The CDR3 sequence: CASSLGTEETQYF. The CDR3 DNA sequence: TGTGCCAGCAGCCTGGGGACAGAAGAGACCCAGTACTTC. The chain uses TRBV5-5 and TRBJ2-5, with 7 bases that match TRBD1. Germline CDR1 and CDR2: SGHKS and YYEKEE (reference sequence). Trimming at V came to 4 bases and at J to 3 bases, leaving 3 bases not matched to a gene. CDR3 length: 13 amino acids. Filled out from reference TRBV5-5 and TRBJ2-5, the complete variable domain reads DAGVTQSPTHLIKTRGQQVTLRCSPISGHKSVSWYQQVLGQGPQFIFQYYEKEERGRGNFPDRFSARQFPNYSSELNVNALLLGDSALYLCASSLGTEETQYFGPGTRLLVL.

The genes are TRBV19 and TRBJ2-5, with a tentative D call TRBD2 (6 bases). Germline V gene data show CDR1 as LNHDA and CDR2 as SQIVND (reference sequence). This CDR3 region has 16 residues. Trimming removed 9 bases at V and 4 bases at J, with 24 bases between. The CDR3 DNA reads as TGTGCCAGCTCCGGGGGTAGTGGGGGGTCCGGAGAGACCCAGTACTTC. It translates to CASSGGSGGSGETQYF. Filled out from reference TRBV19 and TRBJ2-5, the complete variable domain reads DGGITQSPKYLFRKEGQNVTLSCEQNLNHDAMYWYRQDPGQGLRLIYYSQIVNDFQKGDIAEGYSVSREKKESFPLTVTSAQKNPTAFYLCASSGGSGGSGETQYFGPGTRLLVL.

This sequence joins TRBV6-6 and TRBJ1-2; the match to TRBD1 covers 9 bases. The CDR3 runs 15 residues. V shed 0 bases, J shed 7 bases, and the junction held 6 bases outside the gene matches. The germline V gene has CDR1 MNHNY and CDR2 SVGAGI (reference sequence). The CDR3 coding sequence is TGTGCCAGCAGTTACTCGCCGGGACAGGGTTCTGGCTACACCTTC. Residues: CASSYSPGQGSGYTF.

V and J are TRBV27 and TRBJ1-1; D is uncertain. The CDR3 has 15 amino acids. The V end lost 1 base, the J end lost 4 bases, and 13 bases lay between the germline ends. The germline V gene has CDR1 MNHEY and CDR2 SMNVEV (reference sequence). This CDR3 is CASSLWAGRATEAFF. CDR3 DNA sequence: TGTGCCAGCAGTTTATGGGCTGGGCGGGCCACTGAAGCTTTCTTT.

The chain joins TRBV28 to TRBJ2-7, with TRBD2 matching over 9 bases. This CDR3 comprises 15 residues. V lost 6 bases to trimming and J lost 2 bases; unmatched junction nucleotides: 8. The germline V gene has CDR1 MDHEN and CDR2 SYDVKM. The CDR3 DNA is TGTGCCAGCAGCCAGACCGGGACTAGCACCTACGAGCAGTACTTC. It yields the protein CASSQTGTSTYEQYF.

V and J are TRBV5-1 and TRBJ2-2; 8 nucleotides line up with TRBD2. This CDR3 has 14 amino acids. The V segment lost 4 bases and the J segment 7 bases; nucleotides outside the gene matches: 6. CDR1 SGHRS and CDR2 YFSETQ come from the germline V gene. CDR3 protein: CASSPGGANGELFF. The DNA of the CDR3 is TGCGCCAGCAGCCCCGGGGGGGCGAACGGGGAGCTGTTTTTT.

This chain joins TRBV7-2 and TRBJ1-6; TRBD1 agrees at 8 bases. CDR1 and CDR2 from the germline V gene are SGHTA and FQGNSA. This CDR3 has 14 residues. After removal of 5 bases from V and 7 bases from J, the junction contained 4 bases not matched to a gene. This CDR3 reads CASSPGQGNSPLHF. CDR3 nucleotide sequence: TGTGCCAGCAGCCCCGGACAGGGAAATTCACCCCTCCACTTT.

Of note for this clone: Other DNA variants within this sample encode the same CDR3. The V gene is TRBV5-1, the J gene TRBJ2-7; no clear D. The CDR3 totals 11 residues. V was clipped by 3 bases and J by 3 bases, with 4 bases between them. Looked up from germline, CDR1 is SGHRS and CDR2 is YFSETQ. CDR3 region: CASSSNYEQYF. The CDR3 nucleotides are TGCGCCAGCAGCTCAAACTACGAGCAGTACTTC.